This T cell receptor beta chain derives from a study of blood T cell repertoires in COVID-19. Generated by immunoSEQ multiplex PCR, the TCRdb table keeps only in-frame clones and is missing some. The sample lists 300,000 to 400,000 clones, over 75% seen once, with 1% in the top ten. From germline, CDR1 is WNHNN and CDR2 SYGVQD (reference sequence). The CDR3 length is 13 residues. V gave up 2 bases and J gave up 7 bases; unmatched junction bases: 2. Input material: peripheral blood. This sequence was found in a man aged 50 or older with active or convalescent COVID-19. The J gene is TRBJ2-7, the V gene TRBV10-1, with TRBD1 matching 10 bases. This CDR3 is CASSEGQGGEQYF. The CDR3 nucleotides read TGCGCCAGCAGTGAGGGACAGGGGGGAGAGCAGTACTTC.